This T cell receptor (beta chain) originates from a study of CD8 T cells in Susac syndrome. Overall study context: Within the sequenced group of Susac syndrome patients, roughly 6 showed active disease and roughly eight were in remission.

TCR beta sequences were obtained from blood CD8+ and CD4+ T cells. FACS was used to enrich TEMRA cells, whereas the CD8+ and CD4+ T cells were obtained by negative isolation. Reverse transcription of about 0.45 to 1 ug RNA was performed with random hexamers. Amplification of TCR beta CDR3 by immunoSEQ multiplex PCR spanned 54 Vbeta and 13 Jbeta. TCRdb analysed the immunoSEQ multiplex PCR reads with MiXCR anew, one entry per CDR3 protein. This table has under 95,000 distinct CDR3 sequences, about 94% appearing once. V lost 6 bases, J lost 8 bases, and 22 bases lay in between. Germline V gene data show CDR1 as MGHRA and CDR2 as YSYEKL. CDR3 size: 16 residues.

The J gene is TRBJ1-4, the V gene TRBV4-1; D might be TRBD1 (5 bases). The sample was CD4+ T cells from PBMCs. The TCR was taken from a human donor with Susac syndrome. The CDR3 is CASRWGRAEGVEKLFF. The CDR3 region has the DNA TGCGCCAGCAGATGGGGCAGGGCCGAGGGCGTAGAAAAACTGTTTTTT.